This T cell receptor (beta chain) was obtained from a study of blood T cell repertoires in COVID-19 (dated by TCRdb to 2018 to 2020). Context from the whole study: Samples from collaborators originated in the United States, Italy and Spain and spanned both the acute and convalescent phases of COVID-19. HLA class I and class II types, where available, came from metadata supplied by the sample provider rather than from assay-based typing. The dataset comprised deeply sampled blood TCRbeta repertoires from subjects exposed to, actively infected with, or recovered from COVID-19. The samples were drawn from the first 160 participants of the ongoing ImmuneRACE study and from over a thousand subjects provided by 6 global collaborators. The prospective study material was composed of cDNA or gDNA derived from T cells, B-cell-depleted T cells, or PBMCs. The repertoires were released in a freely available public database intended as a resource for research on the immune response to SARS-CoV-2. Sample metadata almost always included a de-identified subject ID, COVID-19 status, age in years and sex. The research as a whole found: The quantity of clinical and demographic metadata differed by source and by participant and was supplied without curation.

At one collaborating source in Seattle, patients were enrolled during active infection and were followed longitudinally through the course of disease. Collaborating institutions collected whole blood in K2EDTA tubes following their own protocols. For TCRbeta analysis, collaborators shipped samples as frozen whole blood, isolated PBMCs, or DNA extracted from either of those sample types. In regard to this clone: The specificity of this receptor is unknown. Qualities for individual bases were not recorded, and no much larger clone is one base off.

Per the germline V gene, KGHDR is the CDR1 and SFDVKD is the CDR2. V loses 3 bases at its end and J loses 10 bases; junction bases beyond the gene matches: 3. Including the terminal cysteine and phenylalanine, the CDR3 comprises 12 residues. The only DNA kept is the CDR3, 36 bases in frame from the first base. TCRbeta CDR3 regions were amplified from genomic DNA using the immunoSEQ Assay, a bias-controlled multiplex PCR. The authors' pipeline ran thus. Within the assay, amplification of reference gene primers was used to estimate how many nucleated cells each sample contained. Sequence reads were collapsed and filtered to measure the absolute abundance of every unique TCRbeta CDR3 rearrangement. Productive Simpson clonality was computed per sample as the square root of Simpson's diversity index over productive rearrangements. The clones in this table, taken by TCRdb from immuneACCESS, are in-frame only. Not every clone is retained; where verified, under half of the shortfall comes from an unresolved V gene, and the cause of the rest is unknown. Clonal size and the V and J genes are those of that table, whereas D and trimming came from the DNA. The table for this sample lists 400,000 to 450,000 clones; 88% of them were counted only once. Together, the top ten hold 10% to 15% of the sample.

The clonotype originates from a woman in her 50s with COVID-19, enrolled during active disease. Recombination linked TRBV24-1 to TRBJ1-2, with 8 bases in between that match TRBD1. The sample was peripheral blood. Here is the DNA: TGTGCCACCAGTGATCAGGGGGCTGACTACACCTTC. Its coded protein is CATSDQGADYTF.